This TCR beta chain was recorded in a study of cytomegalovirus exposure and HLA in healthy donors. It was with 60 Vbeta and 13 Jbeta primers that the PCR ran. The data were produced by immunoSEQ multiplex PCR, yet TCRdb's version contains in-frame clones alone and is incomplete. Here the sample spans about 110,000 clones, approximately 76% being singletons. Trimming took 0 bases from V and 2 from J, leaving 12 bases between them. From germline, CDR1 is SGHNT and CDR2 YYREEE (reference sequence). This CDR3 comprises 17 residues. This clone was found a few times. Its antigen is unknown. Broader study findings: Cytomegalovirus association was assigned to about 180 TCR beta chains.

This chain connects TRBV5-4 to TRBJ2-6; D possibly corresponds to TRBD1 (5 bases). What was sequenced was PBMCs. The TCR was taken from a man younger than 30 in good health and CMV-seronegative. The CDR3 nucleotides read TGTGCCAGCAGCTTGGGGGGCAGGCGCGCTGGGGCCAACGTCCTGACTTTC. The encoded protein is CASSLGGRRAGANVLTF. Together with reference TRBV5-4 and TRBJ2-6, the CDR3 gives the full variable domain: ETGVTQSPTHLIKTRGQQVTLRCSSQSGHNTVSWYQQALGQGPQFIFQYYREEENGRGNFPPRFSGLQFPNYSSELNVNALELDDSALYLCASSLGGRRAGANVLTFGAGSRLTVL.